This section outlines one T cell receptor beta chain sequence together with its context. Its antigen is undetermined. The trim removed 8 bases at V and 0 bases at J, leaving 6 bases unmatched. This CDR3 comprises 16 residues. Germline-derived CDR1 and CDR2 are MNHNS and SASEGT. These data belong to a study of T cells after yellow fever vaccination. As for the study in general: When fractions had low cell numbers, they were prepared with SMART-Seq v4 Ultra Low Input.

The study's findings and limits: CD4 and CD8 compartments shared a small share of clonotypes.

5'RACE template switching generated TCR cDNA, adding a universal primer site and UMIs. TCRdb recomputed calls from the 5' RACE reads with MiXCR, one row per CDR3 protein. The sample lists 500,000 to 550,000 distinct CDR3 sequences, 21% occurring once. This receptor was obtained from a man aged 18 to 35 who received the YFV17D yellow fever vaccine. Sequencing used PBMCs, obtained more than 20 days after the first yellow fever vaccination. The rearrangement uses TRBV6-1 and TRBJ1-6; 8 positions agree with TRBD1. CDR3 loop: CASSTGGGSYNSPLHF. CDR3 nucleotide sequence: TGTGCCAGCTCCACAGGGGGGGGCTCCTATAATTCACCCCTCCACTTT.